This is a list of T cell receptor beta chains from one sample in a study of CD8 T cells in Susac syndrome. TCRdb reprocessed the immunoSEQ multiplex PCR reads via MiXCR and lists one record per CDR3 protein. The data contain about 120,000 distinct CDR3 sequences, around 94% of them singletons. The specimen sequenced was CD8+ T cells from PBMCs. The receptors stem from a human donor with Susac syndrome. CDR3s include the opening cysteine and the closing phenylalanine or tryptophan. A D gene is named only where the DNA matches it firmly. Size is omitted from some rows. Given values are once, few, many or a class for expanded clones.

size | J | D | V | DNA | CDR3
. | TRBJ1-6 | . | TRBV6-5 | TGTGCCAGCAGGTGGTCTGCCTCCTATAATTCACCCCTCCACTTT | CASRWSASYNSPLHF
. | TRBJ1-5 | TRBD1 | TRBV27 | TGTGCCAGCCCTCCAGGACGGACAGGGAGTAGTCAGCCCCAGCATTTT | CASPPGRTGSSQPQHF
. | TRBJ1-1 | . | TRBV27 | TGTGCCAGCAGTTTAGGCACGAACACTGAAGCTTTCTTT | CASSLGTNTEAFF
. | TRBJ1-6 | TRBD1 | TRBV7-9 | TGTGCCAGCAGCCTCTCCGGGACAGGGGGCAATTCACCCCTCCACTTT | CASSLSGTGGNSPLHF
. | TRBJ2-3 | TRBD2 | TRBV4-3 | TGCGCCAGCAGCCAACTGACTAGCGGGGACACGCAGTATTTT | CASSQLTSGDTQYF
once | TRBJ2-1 | . | TRBV21-1 | TGTGCCAGCAGCAAAGAGGTTCCCAGGGAAGTGAGTTCAGACGATGAGCAGTTCTTC | CASSKEVPREVSSDDEQFF
. | TRBJ2-3 | . | TRBV3-1 | TGTGCCAGCAGCCAAGAACAGGCTCTTGGACGCACAGATACGCAGTATTTT | CASSQEQALGRTDTQYF
. | TRBJ2-5 | . | TRBV9 | TGTGCCAGCAGCGTAGAACAGGGAGAGGAGACCCAGTACTTC | CASSVEQGEETQYF
. | TRBJ2-3 | TRBD2 | TRBV5-1 | TGCGCCAGCAGCTTGACTAGCGCTAGCACAGATACGCAGTATTTT | CASSLTSASTDTQYF
. | TRBJ2-7 | . | TRBV29-1 | TGCAGCGTCGGGCCGGTGAGCTACGAGCAGTACTTC | CSVGPVSYEQYF
. | TRBJ2-1 | . | TRBV4-3 | TGCGCCAGCAGCCAAACCTCTGACCTCGGCCCGGGGAATGAGCAGTTCTTC | CASSQTSDLGPGNEQFF
. | TRBJ2-1 | . | TRBV19 | TGTGCCAGTAGTACGAGAGGCCTAAATGAGCAGTTCTTC | CASSTRGLNEQFF
. | TRBJ1-1 | TRBD1 | TRBV9 | TGTGCCAGCAGCCCAGGGGGGGACCTGAAGGCTTTCTTT | CASSPGGDLKAFF
. | TRBJ2-1 | TRBD2 | TRBV7-9 | TGTGCCAGCAGCCCAACCCGGACTAGCGGGGGTCTAAATGAGCAGTTCTTC | CASSPTRTSGGLNEQFF
. | TRBJ1-1 | TRBD1 | TRBV20-1 | TGCAGTGCTAGAGTGCCAGGGGGCGAAGCTTTCTTT | CSARVPGGEAFF
. | TRBJ1-2 | . | TRBV7-9 | TGTGCCAGCAGCTTGGCCCCGGACTCCTACTATGGCTACACCTTC | CASSLAPDSYYGYTF
once | TRBJ2-7 | . | TRBV19 | TGTGCCAGTAGTGGGACACCCGGCTACGAGCAGTACTTC | CASSGTPGYEQYF
. | TRBJ2-1 | TRBD1 | TRBV4-3 | TGCGCCAGCAGCCCGGACAGGGCAGGGAATGAGCAGTTCTTC | CASSPDRAGNEQFF
. | TRBJ1-1 | TRBD1 | TRBV20-1 | TGCAGTGCGGATCCGGGACAGGGGGCCTTGAACACTGAAGCTTTCTTT | CSADPGQGALNTEAFF
. | TRBJ2-7 | . | TRBV28 | TGTGCCAGCAGTCCCCAGGGTGGTACAGGACGGTACGAGCAGTACTTC | CASSPQGGTGRYEQYF
. | TRBJ1-3 | . | TRBV11-2 | TGTGCCAGCATGGAATCTGGAAACACCATATATTTT | CASMESGNTIYF
. | TRBJ1-1 | . | TRBV4-1 | TGCGCCAGCAGCCAAGTGGGCACTGAAGCTTTCTTT | CASSQVGTEAFF
. | TRBJ1-6 | . | TRBV15 | TGTGCCACCAGCAGAGGTAATTCACCCCTCCACTTT | CATSRGNSPLHF
. | TRBJ2-5 | . | TRBV4-1 | TGCGCCAGCAGCCAAGATCAATGGCAGGGTGGGGAGACCCAGTACTTC | CASSQDQWQGGETQYF
. | TRBJ2-7 | TRBD2 | TRBV29-1 | TGCAGCGCCCTGGGGGGGGGTTACGAGCAGTACTTC | CSALGGGYEQYF
. | TRBJ1-5 | . | TRBV27 | TGTGCCAGCAGTACGCTGCCAGTTAGCAATCAGCCCCAGCATTTT | CASSTLPVSNQPQHF
once | TRBJ2-1 | . | TRBV30 | TGTGCCTGGAGTGGAGGGAGCTCCTACAATGAGCAGTTCTTC | CAWSGGSSYNEQFF
. | TRBJ2-7 | . | TRBV7-9 | TGTGCCAGCAGCTTAGCAGGGGTTCTGTCATCCTACGAGCAGTACTTC | CASSLAGVLSSYEQYF
once | TRBJ1-1 | . | TRBV29-1 | TGCAGCGTTGATAAGGGCACTGAAGCTTTCTTT | CSVDKGTEAFF
. | TRBJ2-1 | . | TRBV12-3/TRBV12-4 | TGTGCCAGCAGTTCCCCTGACGAGGACAATGAGCAGTTCTTC | CASSSPDEDNEQFF
. | TRBJ2-2 | . | TRBV12-3/TRBV12-4 | TGTGCCAGCAGTCCCCTGGGGACCGGGGAGCTGTTTTTT | CASSPLGTGELFF
. | TRBJ1-1 | . | TRBV20-1 | TGCAGTGCTAGTGCAGTTACAACTGAAGCTTTCTTT | CSASAVTTEAFF
. | TRBJ2-3 | . | TRBV6-2/TRBV6-3 | TGTGCCAGCAGTTTGGGGCTTAGCGCAGATACGCAGTATTTT | CASSLGLSADTQYF
few | TRBJ2-3 | TRBD2 | TRBV11-2 | TGTGCCAGCAGCTCTGTTGTTAGCGGGGCGCAAGATACGCAGTATTTT | CASSSVVSGAQDTQYF
. | TRBJ2-3 | . | TRBV4-1 | TGCGCCAGCAGCCAAGGAAGTCAGACAACCACAGATACGCAGTATTTT | CASSQGSQTTTDTQYF
. | TRBJ1-6 | TRBD1 | TRBV4-1 | TGCGCCAGCAGCCAAGGGACAGGGGATTCACCCCTCCACTTT | CASSQGTGDSPLHF
. | TRBJ2-5 | . | TRBV27 | TGTGCCACCCGTCGCCTTAGCCCTCAAGAGACCCAGTACTTC | CATRRLSPQETQYF
. | TRBJ2-4 | TRBD2 | TRBV29-1 | TGCAGCGTTAGACCTGGGGCTAGCGGGGAGCTAGCCAAAAACATTCAGTACTTC | CSVRPGASGELAKNIQYF
. | TRBJ1-2 | . | TRBV29-1 | TGCAGCGTTGAAGGCGGGGAAGCCTTCTATGGCTACACCTTC | CSVEGGEAFYGYTF
once | TRBJ2-3 | TRBD1 | TRBV12-3/TRBV12-4 | TGTGCCAGCAGAAAACAGGGGGCCTCCACAGATACGCAGTATTTT | CASRKQGASTDTQYF
. | TRBJ2-3 | . | TRBV11-2 | TGTGCCAGCAGCGACTATACGCAGTATTTT | CASSDYTQYF
. | TRBJ2-1 | . | TRBV12-3/TRBV12-4 | TGTGCCAGCAGCCCTCCCACCTCTCAGGCCAATAGCTCCTACAATGAGCAGTTCTTC | CASSPPTSQANSSYNEQFF
. | TRBJ1-4 | . | TRBV7-9 | TGTGCCAGCACCACCGTGAAGCTCAATCCTGAAAAACTGTTTTTT | CASTTVKLNPEKLFF
. | TRBJ2-2 | TRBD1 | TRBV25-1 | TGTGCCAGCAGTGAAGACAGGGTGGCCACCGGGGAGCTGTTTTTT | CASSEDRVATGELFF
. | TRBJ2-7 | TRBD2 | TRBV7-9 | TGTGCCAGCAACAGAGCGGGGGAGTCCTACGAGCAGTACTTC | CASNRAGESYEQYF
. | TRBJ2-1 | . | TRBV20-1 | TGCAGTGCTAGAGTCTACGGGTCCGAGCAGTTCTTC | CSARVYGSEQFF
. | TRBJ2-1 | TRBD1 | TRBV4-1 | TGCGCCAGCAGCCAGGACAGGGTCCAGGCCTACAATGAGCAGTTCTTC | CASSQDRVQAYNEQFF
. | TRBJ2-5 | . | TRBV9 | TGTGCCAGCAGCGGGGGGGCCGTCCAAGAGACCCAGTACTTC | CASSGGAVQETQYF
. | TRBJ1-4 | . | TRBV5-6 | TGTGCCAGCAGCTTTCCACGCGGAGGAGAAAAACTGTTTTTT | CASSFPRGGEKLFF
. | TRBJ2-2 | . | TRBV9 | TGTGCCAGCAGCGTAGTCCAGGGCGGGCTGTTTTTT | CASSVVQGGLFF
. | TRBJ1-5 | . | TRBV4-1 | TGCGCCAGCAGCCAAGGGAGTTTAAATCAGCCCCAGCATTTT | CASSQGSLNQPQHF
. | TRBJ2-3 | TRBD2 | TRBV13 | TGTGCCAGCAGCACGGCGTCTAGCGGGGGGTCTAGCACAGATACGCAGTATTTT | CASSTASSGGSSTDTQYF
. | TRBJ2-3 | TRBD2 | TRBV9 | TGTGCCAGCAGCGAACTAGCGGGGAGCACAGATACGCAGTATTTT | CASSELAGSTDTQYF
. | TRBJ2-5 | TRBD1 | TRBV7-9 | TGTGCCAGCAGTCCCGGGACAGGGGGTGAGACCCAGTACTTC | CASSPGTGGETQYF
. | TRBJ2-3 | TRBD2 | TRBV10-3 | TGTGCCATCAGGATAGCGGGGCCGGCGGATACGCAGTATTTT | CAIRIAGPADTQYF
. | TRBJ2-3 | TRBD1 | TRBV29-1 | TGCAGCGTTGAATTGGGACAGGGTTCAGATACGCAGTATTTT | CSVELGQGSDTQYF
. | TRBJ2-5 | . | TRBV15 | TGTGCCACCAGCCGCTTGCCCCAAGAGACCCAGTACTTC | CATSRLPQETQYF